Following are 25 T cell receptor beta chains from one sample sequenced in a study of cytomegalovirus exposure and HLA in healthy donors. The PCR employed 60 Vbeta primers together with 13 Jbeta primers. Generated by immunoSEQ multiplex PCR, the TCRdb table keeps only in-frame clones and is missing some. The data contain 90,000 to 120,000 clones, 74% of them singletons. The sequencing input was PBMCs. These receptors came from a woman between 35 and 50 years old in good health and CMV-seropositive.

In nucleotides, the CDR3 is TGTGCCTGGAGTGTAGAGGGGGGGGCTGGGGATGAGCAGTTCTTC. It specifies CAWSVEGGAGDEQFF. The chain employs TRBV30 and TRBJ2-1; D perhaps matches TRBD2 (7 bases). Per the germline V gene, CDR1 is GTSNPN and CDR2 is SVGIG (reference sequence). V shed 0 bases and J shed 8 bases, with 17 bases lying between them. The CDR3 is 15 amino acids.

This clone was seen more than once but under ten times. The genes are TRBV4-1 and TRBJ2-5, with a weak D call TRBD2 (5 bases). V shed 4 bases and J shed 5 bases, with 29 bases lying between them. This CDR3 comprises 19 residues. In germline, CDR1 is MGHRA, CDR2 YSYEKL. The CDR3 bases are TGCGCCAGCAGCCTCGGAATGGCAGGAGGCGGGTCGCGTGGGGAGACCCAGTACTTC. Encoded protein: CASSLGMAGGGSRGETQYF.

The rearrangement uses TRBV19 and TRBJ1-5; D might be TRBD1 (6 bases). Germline CDR1 and CDR2: LNHDA and SQIVND (reference sequence). Trimming cost V 5 bases and J 7 bases, with 15 bases left between them. CDR3 length: 14 amino acids. The CDR3 is CASSGAGRGQPQHF. The CDR3 nucleotides are TGTGCCAGTAGTGGGGCAGGGAGGGGGCAGCCCCAGCATTTT.

This clone has only one observation. The chain employs TRBV2 and TRBJ1-5; no clear D gene. V was pared by 4 bases and J by 5 bases, with 9 bases between. The V gene's germline CDR1 is SNHLY and CDR2 FYNNEI. The CDR3 length is 13 residues. This CDR3 is CASSAMQDQPQHF. CDR3 coding DNA: TGTGCCAGCAGTGCAATGCAGGATCAGCCCCAGCATTTT. The full variable domain, in which reference TRBV2 and TRBJ1-5 provide the parts outside the CDR3, is EPEVTQTPSHQVTQMGQEVILRCVPISNHLYFYWYRQILGQKVEFLVSFYNNEISEKSEIFDDQFSVERPDGSNFTLKIRSTKLEDSAMYFCASSAMQDQPQHFGDGTRLSIL.

This sequence joins TRBV5-1 and TRBJ1-1, with TRBD1 matching over 7 bases. The germline V gene has CDR1 SGHRS and CDR2 YFSETQ. This CDR3 spans 14 amino acids. V gave up 4 bases and J gave up 1 base; unmatched junction bases: 4. The CDR3 region has the DNA TGCGCCAGCAGCGGGGGACAGCCGAACACTGAAGCTTTCTTT. It specifies CASSGGQPNTEAFF.

The V call is TRBV4-2, the J call TRBJ1-1; 7 bases are a match to TRBD1. The V and J ends lost 1 base and 1 base, in that order; junction bases with no gene match: 0. The CDR3 consists of 14 residues. Germline CDR1 reads LGHNA; CDR2 reads YNFKEQ. The CDR3 is CASSQGDRNTEAFF. CDR3 nucleotide sequence: TGTGCCAGCAGCCAAGGGGACAGGAACACTGAAGCTTTCTTT.

The J gene is TRBJ2-6, the V gene TRBV9; D is unclear. This CDR3 is built from 15 residues. Trimming removed 3 bases at V and 0 bases at J, with 7 bases between. Per germline, CDR1 SGDLS and CDR2 YYNGEE. The CDR3 coding sequence is TGTGCCAGCAGCGCCGGTCGCTCTGGGGCCAACGTCCTGACTTTC. Amino acid sequence: CASSAGRSGANVLTF.

In this sample, this clone turned up once. The rearrangement joins TRBV7-2 to TRBJ2-5; 10 nucleotides agree with TRBD2. This CDR3 has 15 residues. CDR1 and CDR2 (germline): SGHTA, FQGNSA. Trimming took 7 bases from V and 4 from J; bases not matched to a gene: 9. The CDR3 bases are TGTGCCAGCACCGAAGCGGGGGGGCGTTTAGAGACCCAGTACTTC. This encodes CASTEAGGRLETQYF.

This clone was detected only a few times. The J gene is TRBJ1-5, the V gene TRBV7-8; the D is unclear. Between the trimmed V and J ends, which lost 6 bases and 2 bases, there was a span of 20 bases. Germline V CDR1 and CDR2: SGHVS, FQNEAQ. CDR3 size: 17 residues. This chain's CDR3 is CASSGSPGSVGNQPQHF. CDR3 DNA sequence: TGTGCCAGCAGTGGTTCTCCGGGATCGGTCGGCAATCAGCCCCAGCATTTT.

In nucleotides, the CDR3 is TGCAGCGTTGAAGTAATAGCAGGGGGAGCTGAAGCTTTCTTT. It translates to CSVEVIAGGAEAFF. The chain uses TRBV29-1 and TRBJ1-1, with 7 bases that match TRBD1. This CDR3 region has 14 residues. The germline CDR1 and CDR2 sequences are SQVTM and ANQGSEA. V was clipped by 1 base and J by 6 bases; unmatched bases: 8.

CDR3 sequence (DNA): TGTGCCAGCAGTAGATTTAGTGAGGGTGAGCAGTTCTTC. Its translation: CASSRFSEGEQFF. The V gene is TRBV2, the J gene TRBJ2-1; the D gene is possibly TRBD2 (5 bases). There are 13 residues in the CDR3. Trimming left V 5 bases short and J 9 bases short, with 14 bases between. Germline V gene data show CDR1 as SNHLY and CDR2 as FYNNEI.

This rearrangement joins TRBV29-1 to TRBJ1-4; tentatively, D is TRBD1 (6 bases). The V and J ends lost 7 bases and 8 bases respectively, with 17 bases between them. This CDR3 has 13 amino acids. Germline loops: CDR1 SQVTM, CDR2 ANQGSEA. The DNA for the CDR3 is TGCAGCGCCGGCGGGGGGGCCAGGGAAAAACTGTTTTTT. Residues: CSAGGGAREKLFF.

The chain links TRBV30 to TRBJ2-7; TRBD1 matches 8 bases. This CDR3 is 14 amino acids long. The J segment lost 5 bases and the V segment lost 3 bases, leaving 9 bases of the junction unmatched. CDR1 is GTSNPN and CDR2 is SVGIG in the germline V gene (reference sequence). This chain's CDR3 is CAWSGQGGSDEQYF. In DNA form, the CDR3 reads TGTGCCTGGAGCGGACAGGGAGGTTCGGACGAGCAGTACTTC.

This chain joins TRBV25-1 and TRBJ2-2, with 9 bases that match TRBD1. The CDR3 covers 16 residues. With 6 bases clipped from V and 5 bases from J, the junction kept 10 bases outside the gene matches. Looked up from germline, CDR1 is MGHDK and CDR2 is SYGVNS. As DNA, the CDR3 is TGTGCCAGCAGCACCTTACCGGGACAGGGTACCGGGGAGCTGTTTTTT. This sequence encodes CASSTLPGQGTGELFF.

The chain carries TRBV7-9 and TRBJ2-7; TRBD2 agrees at 12 bases. CDR1 and CDR2 (germline): SEHNR, FQNEAQ (reference sequence). This CDR3 is built from 16 residues. The J segment lost 3 bases and the V segment lost 6 bases, leaving 9 bases of the junction unmatched. The CDR3 nucleotides are TGTGCCAGCAGTTCCGGGACTAGCGGGCCCTTCTACGAGCAGTACTTC. It translates to CASSSGTSGPFYEQYF.

V and J are TRBV7-8 and TRBJ1-1; tentatively, D is TRBD1 (5 bases). Per germline, CDR1 SGHVS and CDR2 FQNEAQ. Deletions cut 5 bases from V and 4 bases from J, with 11 bases between. CDR3 length: 13 residues. Here the CDR3 reads CASSRGPSTEAFF. CDR3 nucleotide sequence: TGTGCCAGCAGCAGGGGTCCCTCCACTGAAGCTTTCTTT.

This rearrangement joins TRBV11-3 to TRBJ2-3; D is ambiguous. CDR3 length: 13 amino acids. The germline gives CDR1 SGHNT, CDR2 YENEEA. V was clipped by 5 bases and J by 1 base, with 7 bases between them. CDR3 DNA sequence: TGTGCCAGCAGCGTCGCGGGCACAGATACGCAGTATTTT. This translates into CASSVAGTDTQYF.

This rearrangement joins TRBV9 to TRBJ2-1, with a possible D match to TRBD2 (7 bases). Trimming took 7 bases from V and 6 from J, leaving 17 bases between them. CDR1 and CDR2 (germline): SGDLS, YYNGEE. CDR3 length: 14 amino acids. The CDR3 nucleotides read TGTGCCAGCGAGGGGGGGCCATTATTCAATGAGCAGTTCTTC. Translation gives CASEGGPLFNEQFF.

The chain employs TRBV30 and TRBJ2-7, with D perhaps TRBD1 (5 bases). Trimming left V 0 bases short and J 3 bases short, with 24 bases between. CDR1 is GTSNPN and CDR2 is SVGIG in the germline V gene (reference sequence). CDR3 length: 18 amino acids. CDR3 in DNA: TGTGCCTGGAGTGTCACCGGACATTCCGGGCGGACCGTCTACGAGCAGTACTTC. It translates to CAWSVTGHSGRTVYEQYF.

The V call is TRBV7-9, the J call TRBJ1-1; D gene ambiguous. Trimming removed 2 bases at V and 1 base at J, with 11 bases between. Germline CDR1 is SEHNR and CDR2 is FQNEAQ (reference sequence). CDR3 size: 15 residues. Here the CDR3 DNA reads TGTGCCAGCAGCTTATCACAGATGGGGAACACTGAAGCTTTCTTT. Translating gives CASSLSQMGNTEAFF.

CDR3 sequence reads: CASSEQGTGTGELFF. CDR3 nucleotides: TGCGCCAGCAGTGAGCAGGGGACGGGCACCGGGGAGCTGTTTTTT. The rearrangement links TRBV10-2 to TRBJ2-2; D perhaps matches TRBD1 (6 bases). The CDR3 contains 15 residues. V was trimmed by 2 bases and J by 4 bases, leaving 11 bases between them. Germline V gene sequence: CDR1 WSHSY, CDR2 SAAADI.

CDR3 in amino acids: CASSLALTRDETQYF. Written as DNA, the CDR3 is TGCGCCAGCAGCTTGGCCTTGACCAGGGATGAGACCCAGTACTTC. The gene calls are TRBV5-1 and TRBJ2-5; D is possibly TRBD1 (5 bases). Germline V lookup: CDR1 SGHRS, CDR2 YFSETQ. V was pared by 0 bases and J by 5 bases, with 14 bases between. The CDR3 sequence is 15 residues long.

V and J are TRBV4-1 and TRBJ2-5, with D maybe TRBD2 (7 bases). CDR1 MGHRA and CDR2 YSYEKL come from the germline V gene. The V gene lost 1 base and the J gene lost 5 bases, with 17 bases spanning the gap. CDR3 length: 16 residues. The CDR3 DNA sequence: TGCGCCAGCAGCCAAGTCTCACGGACAGCGGGGGAGACCCAGTACTTC. Amino acid sequence: CASSQVSRTAGETQYF.

The chain recombines TRBV6-1 with TRBJ1-1, with 7 bases aligning to TRBD1. Germline lookup yields CDR1 MNHNS and CDR2 SASEGT. The CDR3 runs 14 residues. The trim removed 6 bases at V and 5 bases at J, leaving 9 bases unmatched. CDR3 region: CASRHRGKGTEAFF. The CDR3 nucleotides read TGTGCCAGCAGACACAGGGGAAAAGGGACTGAAGCTTTCTTT.

This sequence joins TRBV6-1 and TRBJ1-4, with D perhaps matching TRBD1 (6 bases). The CDR3 contains 13 residues. CDR1 and CDR2 from the germline V gene are MNHNS and SASEGT. V gave up 5 bases and J gave up 6 bases, with 10 bases separating them. The CDR3, as DNA: TGTGCCAGCAGTAGGTCAGGGGATGAAAAACTGTTTTTT. It yields the protein CASSRSGDEKLFF.